This T cell receptor (beta chain) derives from a study of CD4 T cells in relation to SARS-CoV-2 and coronaviruses. Study background: After approximately 10 days of antigen culture, PBMC TCR beta CDR3s were sequenced.

Germline-derived CDR1 and CDR2 are MNHEY and SMNVEV (reference sequence). The CDR3 runs to 12 residues. V was pared by 2 bases and J by 6 bases, with 7 bases between. The unexposed donors gave CD4+ T cells in about 2011-2018, prior to COVID-19. CD4+ T cells were isolated from the cells after 10 days of culture. Unexposed-donor CD4+ T cells were probed with SARS-CoV-2 S/N and four cold-coronavirus spikes, cells permitting. General study results and limits: Samples before the pandemic and after infection were not matched within any donor. In around three fifths of donors, memory CD4+ clonotypes crossrecognized SARS-CoV-2 and at least one common cold coronavirus spike.

Worth noting for this clone: What it recognizes is unknown.

Sequencing was performed with immunoSEQ multiplex PCR; in TCRdb, only in-frame clones are kept and a portion is missing. This table holds about 26,000 clones, roughly four fifths found once. Sequencing input: CD4+ T cells from PBMCs, cultured in vitro. The genes are TRBV27 and TRBJ1-1; possible D gene TRBD1, 6 bases. This receptor was taken from a human donor in good health. As DNA, the CDR3 is TGTGCCAGCAGTTTAAGGGGGTCTGAAGCTTTCTTT. Translating it yields CASSLRGSEAFF.